Below are 4 T cell receptor beta chains sequenced from a single sample in a study of cytomegalovirus exposure and HLA in healthy donors. 13 Jbeta primers and 60 Vbeta primers were used for the PCR. TCRdb keeps only in-frame clones here, not all; method: immunoSEQ multiplex PCR. This sample carries about 160,000 clones, less than 85% of them seen once, and the ten largest clones take approximately 4.5%. Sequenced input: PBMCs. The receptor source for this set is a middle-aged man in good health and CMV-seronegative.

The chain combines TRBV6-1 with TRBJ1-2, with D possibly matching TRBD1 (5 bases). Between the trimmed V and J ends, which lost 1 base and 4 bases, there was a span of 10 bases. CDR1 and CDR2 (germline): MNHNS, SASEGT. The length of the CDR3 is 14 residues. DNA of the CDR3: TGTGCCAGCAGTGAAGGACAGCGTAGCTATGGCTACACCTTC. This encodes CASSEGQRSYGYTF.

J is TRBJ1-5 and V is TRBV18; TRBD1 aligns across 8 bases. The CDR3 totals 15 residues. V lost 3 bases, J lost 5 bases, and 6 bases stayed unmatched. Per the germline V gene, CDR1 is KGHSH and CDR2 is LQKENI. Written as DNA, the CDR3 is TGTGCCAGCTCACCGTTAGCGACAGGGGATCAGCCCCAGCATTTT. Its protein product is CASSPLATGDQPQHF. The entire variable domain, with the rest obtained from reference TRBV18 and TRBJ1-5, is as follows: NAGVMQNPRHLVRRRGQEARLRCSPMKGHSHVYWYRQLPEEGLKFMVYLQKENIIDESGMPKERFSAEFPKEGPSILRIQQVVRGDSAAYFCASSPLATGDQPQHFGDGTRLSIL.

The J gene is TRBJ1-6, the V gene TRBV5-1, with 8 bases that match TRBD1. Per germline, CDR1 SGHRS and CDR2 YFSETQ. After removal of 2 bases from V and 15 bases from J, the junction contained 7 bases not matched to a gene. CDR3 length equals 13 residues. CDR3 coding DNA: TGCGCCAGCAGCTTCAGGGGGCCTTCAGGCCTCCACTTT. Its protein is CASSFRGPSGLHF.

The sample holds one count of this clone. The chain employs TRBV29-1 and TRBJ2-3, with 13 bases lining up with TRBD2. This CDR3 spans 14 amino acids. Trimming took 6 bases from V and 6 from J; bases not matched to a gene: 6. Germline V gives CDR1 SQVTM, CDR2 ANQGSEA. CDR3 loop: CSVGGLAGSDTQYF. As DNA, the CDR3 is TGCAGCGTGGGGGGACTAGCGGGGTCCGATACGCAGTATTTT.